Listed here is a single T cell receptor beta chain. The junction shows a germline mismatch at one end, possibly a read error. These data originate in a study of Graves' ophthalmopathy and Graves' hyperthyroidism. The authors amplified TCR beta CDR3 regions from RNA transcripts. First-round RT-PCR employed HTBI primers, with a second-round multiplex PCR after it. A single record per CDR3 protein comes from TCRdb applying MiXCR to the multiplex PCR reads. This table has 230,000 or so distinct CDR3 sequences, around 50% appearing once. Uncontrolled infections, pregnancy, lactation or other autoimmune diseases led to patient exclusion. Looked up from germline, CDR1 is SEHNR and CDR2 is FQNEAQ (reference sequence). CDR3 length: 15 residues.

The sequenced material came from peripheral blood. The chain employs TRBV7-9 and TRBJ1-1; D is uncertain. The clonotype originates from an adult man with Graves' ophthalmopathy. The CDR3 DNA follows: TGCGCCAGCAGCTTAGAAACTCGGAGGAACACTGAAGCTTTCTTT. Translated, it gives CASSLETRRNTEAFF.